These 12 T cell receptor beta chains came from one sample sequenced in a study of OX40 agonist ivuxolimab in advanced cancers. Data came from immunoSEQ multiplex PCR; TCRdb stores just in-frame clones and leaves some out. The sample contains tens of thousands of clones, approximately 84% of which appear only once. The source was CD4+ or CD8+ T cells sorted from blood, collected in a trial of the OX40 agonist ivuxolimab. Receptor source: an adult with an advanced solid tumor such as melanoma, head and neck, liver or kidney cancer.

By sample fraction, this clone is medium-sized (0.01 to 0.1%). This rearrangement joins TRBV9 to TRBJ1-5; 12 bases agree with TRBD1. CDR1 and CDR2 (germline): SGDLS, YYNGEE. The CDR3 consists of 14 residues. The J segment lost 7 bases and the V segment lost 3 bases, leaving 2 bases of the junction unmatched. CDR3 protein: CASSAGTGGQPQHF. The DNA for the CDR3 is TGTGCCAGCAGCGCAGGGACAGGGGGCCAGCCCCAGCATTTT.

V is TRBV28 and J is TRBJ2-1, with D tentatively TRBD1 or TRBD2 (5 bases each). The CDR3 totals 13 residues. Trimming removed 5 bases at V and 10 bases at J, with 15 bases between. CDR1 MDHEN and CDR2 SYDVKM come from the germline V gene. CDR3: CASSTRMGEEQFF. CDR3 coding DNA: TGTGCCAGCAGTACACGCATGGGGGAAGAGCAGTTCTTC.

This chain uses TRBV5-1 with TRBJ2-7; no firm D call. Germline CDR1 is SGHRS and CDR2 is YFSETQ. Deletions cut 0 bases from V and 1 base from J, with 8 bases between. This CDR3 contains 14 residues. The CDR3 nucleotides read TGCGCCAGCAGCTTGGGCGGTTGGTCCTACGAGCAGTACTTC. Its protein product is CASSLGGWSYEQYF.

The chain joins TRBV2 to TRBJ2-1; D is undetermined. Trimming left V 8 bases short and J 10 bases short, with 15 bases between. CDR3 length: 12 residues. In germline, CDR1 is SNHLY, CDR2 FYNNEI. DNA of the CDR3: TGTGCCAGCTGTTGGGTGGGGAACGAGCAGTTCTTC. Translation: CASCWVGNEQFF.

This clone appeared a few times. The chain uses TRBV18 and TRBJ2-7, with 12 bases lining up with TRBD2. V lost 2 bases to trimming and J lost 4 bases; unmatched junction nucleotides: 21. CDR1 is KGHSH and CDR2 is LQKENI in the germline V gene. The CDR3 contains 21 residues. The CDR3 region has the DNA TGTGCCAGCTCACCAGGCGTGGTCGGACTAGCGGGACTCCCTCCGTGGTACGAGCAGTACTTC. Its protein is CASSPGVVGLAGLPPWYEQYF. Drawing the rest from reference TRBV18 and TRBJ2-7, the complete variable domain is NAGVMQNPRHLVRRRGQEARLRCSPMKGHSHVYWYRQLPEEGLKFMVYLQKENIIDESGMPKERFSAEFPKEGPSILRIQQVVRGDSAAYFCASSPGVVGLAGLPPWYEQYFGPGTRLTVT.

The chain carries TRBV28 and TRBJ2-7; no clear D gene. Deletions cut 6 bases from V and 6 bases from J, with 9 bases between. Per germline, CDR1 MDHEN and CDR2 SYDVKM. The CDR3 is made up of 11 amino acids. This CDR3 reads CASSRYAEQYF. DNA for the CDR3: TGTGCCAGCAGCCGATACGCCGAGCAGTACTTC.

Only a few counts were recorded for this clone. This rearrangement joins TRBV28 to TRBJ1-2; tentative D call: TRBD1 (6 bases). This CDR3 region has 13 residues. Trimming stripped 5 bases from V and 3 bases from J, with 10 bases between. Germline CDR1 MDHEN, CDR2 SYDVKM. CDR3 nucleotide sequence: TGTGCCAGCAGTCTCCGACAGGACTATGGCTACACCTTC. Its protein is CASSLRQDYGYTF.

This clone was recorded only once. The chain joins TRBV29-1 to TRBJ2-3; TRBD2 matches 7 bases. CDR1 is SQVTM and CDR2 is ANQGSEA in the germline V gene. CDR3 length: 17 residues. Trimming took 7 bases from V and 4 from J; bases not matched to a gene: 20. CDR3 sequence reads: CSASGSTSRPLPDTQYF. The CDR3 DNA reads TGCAGCGCATCGGGGTCGACTAGCAGGCCCCTGCCAGATACGCAGTATTTT.

As DNA, the CDR3 is TGTGCCAGCAGTTTAAGCAGATACGAGCAGTACTTC. It translates to CASSLSRYEQYF. J is TRBJ2-7 and V is TRBV28, with no clear D. In germline, CDR1 is MDHEN, CDR2 SYDVKM. CDR3 length equals 12 residues. Trimming cost V 2 bases and J 4 bases, with 6 bases left between them.

V gene TRBV4-3 combines with J gene TRBJ1-2, with 8 positions matching TRBD1. Unmatched junction bases numbered 10, after V lost 5 bases and J lost 5 bases. In germline, CDR1 is LGHNA, CDR2 YSLEER. CDR3 length equals 15 residues. The CDR3 sequence is CASSAPDREGYGYTF. The CDR3 coding sequence is TGCGCCAGCAGCGCCCCGGACAGGGAGGGGTATGGCTACACCTTC.

The gene calls are TRBV13 and TRBJ2-3; 10 bases align to TRBD2. Germline V gene data show CDR1 as PRHDT and CDR2 as FYEKMQ (reference sequence). This CDR3 is built from 18 residues. With 0 bases clipped from V and 2 bases from J, the junction kept 8 bases outside the gene matches. Here the CDR3 reads CASSLGSETSGITDTQYF. In DNA form, the CDR3 reads TGTGCCAGCAGCTTAGGTTCAGAAACTAGCGGGATCACAGATACGCAGTATTTT.

The chain joins TRBV5-8 to TRBJ2-7; TRBD2 is a possible D gene (6 bases). The CDR3 is 16 amino acids. Trimming shortened V by 1 base and J by 2 bases, and 16 bases separated the two germline ends. Germline lookup yields CDR1 SGHTS and CDR2 YDEGEE. The CDR3 reads CASSLFLAVRTYEQYF. Written as DNA, the CDR3 is TGTGCCAGCAGCTTGTTTTTAGCGGTGAGAACCTACGAGCAGTACTTC.